The 5 T cell receptor beta chains reported below all come from one sample, sequenced in a study of OX40 agonist ivuxolimab in advanced cancers. Profiling relied on immunoSEQ multiplex PCR, and the TCRdb table lists in-frame clones only, not all of them. This sample has fewer than 75,000 clones; about nine tenths occur once, and the top ten carry about 0.7%. The sample was CD4+ or CD8+ T cells sorted from blood, taken in a trial of the OX40 agonist ivuxolimab. All receptors derive from an adult with an advanced solid tumor such as melanoma, head and neck, liver or kidney cancer.

The chain's CDR3 is CASKPAGGVGTGELFF. The CDR3 nucleotides are TGTGCCAGCAAGCCAGCGGGAGGAGTGGGGACCGGGGAGCTGTTTTTT. This chain connects TRBV28 to TRBJ2-2; 9 bases map to TRBD2. This CDR3 comprises 16 residues. The V and J ends lost 7 bases and 5 bases, in that order; junction bases with no gene match: 11. Germline V gene sequence: CDR1 MDHEN, CDR2 SYDVKM.

This chain connects TRBV10-1 to TRBJ2-1, with D perhaps matching TRBD1 (6 bases). The CDR3 spans 13 residues. V lost 5 bases and J 4 bases, leaving 9 bases between the germline ends. Per the germline V gene, CDR1 is WNHNN and CDR2 is SYGVQD (reference sequence). The CDR3 sequence is CASSQGQYNEQFF. CDR3 sequence (DNA): TGCGCCAGCAGTCAAGGACAGTACAATGAGCAGTTCTTC.

V is TRBV30 and J is TRBJ2-6; D unclear. V shed 2 bases and J shed 0 bases, with 14 bases lying between them. Germline V lookup: CDR1 GTSNPN, CDR2 SVGIG (reference sequence). The CDR3 covers 17 residues. This chain's CDR3 is CAWSPRLTYSGANVLTF. The CDR3 DNA reads as TGTGCCTGGAGTCCCCGATTGACTTACTCTGGGGCCAACGTCCTGACTTTC.

The CDR3 region is CASSLESSYNEQFF. CDR3 DNA sequence: TGTGCCAGCAGTTTAGAAAGCTCCTACAATGAGCAGTTCTTC. The chain employs TRBV6-6 and TRBJ2-1; D remains ambiguous. Deletions cut 4 bases from V and 0 bases from J, with 7 bases between. This CDR3 has 14 amino acids. In germline, CDR1 is MNHNY, CDR2 SVGAGI (reference sequence).

The rearrangement joins TRBV11-1 to TRBJ2-7; 9 bases line up with TRBD1. Germline V gives CDR1 SGHAT, CDR2 FQDESV (reference sequence). This CDR3 has 14 amino acids. After removal of 4 bases from V and 7 bases from J, the junction contained 8 bases not matched to a gene. The CDR3 nucleotides are TGTGCCAGCAGCTCCCCGGGACAGGGCTGGGAGCAGTACTTC. Translation gives CASSSPGQGWEQYF.